This T cell receptor (beta chain) appears in the sequencing data of a study of a mutant IDH1 vaccine in newly diagnosed glioma. At the level of the study: Initiation of the vaccine course occurred 4-6 weeks after radiotherapy alone, or alongside temozolomide cycles. At week 47 came visit V13, while visit V12 had come at week 35. Patients arrived already treated with radiotherapy, temozolomide, or both, most having had both. Study-wide results and limits: There seemed to be no relation between pseudoprogression and changes in top peripheral T cell clonotypes.

With respect to this clone: Its antigen is undetermined.

This table comes from immunoSEQ multiplex PCR, and its TCRdb copy is limited to in-frame clones, with some not included. The table has about 94,000 clones, roughly nine tenths seen once; the top ten hold roughly 0.74%. Regarding time point: week 47, end of study. In the vaccine, a single dose held 300 ug of the mutant IDH1 20-mer peptide, along with topical imiquimod. V shed 3 bases, J shed 0 bases, and the junction held 4 bases outside the gene matches. Germline V CDR1 and CDR2: SGDLS, YYNGEE. The CDR3 has 15 residues. The chain has TRBV9 and TRBJ2-3, with TRBD2 matching over 7 bases. This TCR came from a woman in her 50s with glioma. The sequences come from PBMCs, collected from a glioma patient whose treatment included an IDH1 peptide vaccine. The CDR3 DNA reads as TGTGCCAGCAGCGCGCGGGGGTTGAGCACAGATACGCAGTATTTT. It yields the protein CASSARGLSTDTQYF.